The entry below gives a single T cell receptor (beta chain) sequence along with its context. Its antigen is as yet unknown. CDR1 and CDR2 from the germline V gene are SEHNR and FQNEAQ (reference sequence). This CDR3 has 13 amino acids. The V and J ends lost 5 bases and 6 bases, in that order; junction bases with no gene match: 6. The record originates from a study of blood T cells in healthy people across ages. Study outcomes and limitations: Older age coincided with a roughly linear decline in TCR beta diversity per million T cells. The lack of PBMC sorting stopped any conclusive naive versus antigen-experienced comparison.

Combining a sample-barcoded 5' primer with a J-beta primer mix, a second PCR ran for about 7 to 12 cycles. TCRdb fed the 5' RACE reads into MiXCR, producing one record per CDR3 protein. The table shows hundreds of thousands of distinct CDR3 sequences, with roughly 50% occurring only once. At least 5.5 micrograms of total RNA were extracted per sample. This TCR derives from a man aged 30-40 years in good health. Material: blood. V usage is TRBV7-9 and J usage is TRBJ1-2; the match to TRBD1 covers 7 bases. The chain's CDR3 is CASSRDSNDGYTF. DNA of the CDR3: TGTGCCAGCAGCCGGGACAGCAACGATGGCTACACCTTC.